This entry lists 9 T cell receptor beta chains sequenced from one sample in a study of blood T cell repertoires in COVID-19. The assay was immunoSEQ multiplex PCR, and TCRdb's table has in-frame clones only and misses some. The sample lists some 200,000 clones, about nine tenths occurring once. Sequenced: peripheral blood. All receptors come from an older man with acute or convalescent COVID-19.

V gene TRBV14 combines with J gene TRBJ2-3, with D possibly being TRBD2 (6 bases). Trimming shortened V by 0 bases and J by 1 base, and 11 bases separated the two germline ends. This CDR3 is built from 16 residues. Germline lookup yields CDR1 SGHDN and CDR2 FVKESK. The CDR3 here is CASSQDRSGGTDTQYF. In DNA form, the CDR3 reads TGTGCCAGCAGCCAAGATAGGTCGGGGGGCACAGATACGCAGTATTTT.

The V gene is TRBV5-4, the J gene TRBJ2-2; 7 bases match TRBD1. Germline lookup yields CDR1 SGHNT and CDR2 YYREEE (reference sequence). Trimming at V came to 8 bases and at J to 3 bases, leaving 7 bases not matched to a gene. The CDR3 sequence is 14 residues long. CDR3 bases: TGTGCCAGTCGGGACAGCCTGTACACCGGGGAGCTGTTTTTT. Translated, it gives CASRDSLYTGELFF.

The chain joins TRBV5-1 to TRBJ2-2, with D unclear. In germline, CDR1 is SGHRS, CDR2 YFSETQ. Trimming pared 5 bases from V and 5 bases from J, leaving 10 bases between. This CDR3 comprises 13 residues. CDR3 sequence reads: CASRLESTGELFF. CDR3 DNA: TGCGCCAGCAGGTTAGAGTCTACCGGGGAGCTGTTTTTT.

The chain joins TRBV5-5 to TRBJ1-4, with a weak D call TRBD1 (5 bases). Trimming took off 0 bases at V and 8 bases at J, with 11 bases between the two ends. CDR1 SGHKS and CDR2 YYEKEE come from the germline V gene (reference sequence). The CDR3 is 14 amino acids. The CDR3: CASSLEGYGEKLFF. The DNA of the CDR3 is TGTGCCAGCAGCTTGGAGGGGTACGGGGAAAAACTGTTTTTT.

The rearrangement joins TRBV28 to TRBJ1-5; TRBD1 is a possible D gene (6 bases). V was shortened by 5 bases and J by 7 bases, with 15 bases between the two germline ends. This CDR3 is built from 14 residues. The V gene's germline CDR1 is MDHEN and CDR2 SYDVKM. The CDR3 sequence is CASSQYRVEQPQHF. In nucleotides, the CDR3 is TGTGCCAGCAGTCAGTACAGGGTAGAACAGCCCCAGCATTTT.

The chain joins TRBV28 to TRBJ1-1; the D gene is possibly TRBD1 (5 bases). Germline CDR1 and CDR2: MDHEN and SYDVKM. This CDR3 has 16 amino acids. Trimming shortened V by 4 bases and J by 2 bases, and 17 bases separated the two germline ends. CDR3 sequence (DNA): TGTGCCAGCAGTTCCAAACGGCACAGGTTTAACACTGAAGCTTTCTTT. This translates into CASSSKRHRFNTEAFF. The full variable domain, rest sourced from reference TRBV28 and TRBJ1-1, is DVKVTQSSRYLVKRTGEKVFLECVQDMDHENMFWYRQDPGLGLRLIYFSYDVKMKEKGDIPEGYSVSREKKERFSLILESASTNQTSMYLCASSSKRHRFNTEAFFGQGTRLTVV.

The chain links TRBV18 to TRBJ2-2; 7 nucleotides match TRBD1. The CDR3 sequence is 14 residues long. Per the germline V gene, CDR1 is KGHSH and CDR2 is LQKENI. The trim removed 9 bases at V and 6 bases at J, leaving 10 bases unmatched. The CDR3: CASSGTAGAGELFF. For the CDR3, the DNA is TGTGCCAGTTCCGGGACAGCCGGTGCCGGGGAGCTGTTTTTT. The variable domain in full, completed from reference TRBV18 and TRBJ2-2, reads NAGVMQNPRHLVRRRGQEARLRCSPMKGHSHVYWYRQLPEEGLKFMVYLQKENIIDESGMPKERFSAEFPKEGPSILRIQQVVRGDSAAYFCASSGTAGAGELFFGEGSRLTVL.

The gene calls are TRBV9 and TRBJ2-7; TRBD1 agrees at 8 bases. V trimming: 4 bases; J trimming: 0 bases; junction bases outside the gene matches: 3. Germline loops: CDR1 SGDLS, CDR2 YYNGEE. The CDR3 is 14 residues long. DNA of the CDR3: TGTGCCAGCAGCATCGGACAGGGCTCCTACGAGCAGTACTTC. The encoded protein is CASSIGQGSYEQYF. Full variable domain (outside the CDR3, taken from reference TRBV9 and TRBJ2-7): DSGVTQTPKHLITATGQRVTLRCSPRSGDLSVYWYQQSLDQGLQFLIQYYNGEERAKGNILERFSAQQFPDLHSELNLSSLELGDSALYFCASSIGQGSYEQYFGPGTRLTVT.

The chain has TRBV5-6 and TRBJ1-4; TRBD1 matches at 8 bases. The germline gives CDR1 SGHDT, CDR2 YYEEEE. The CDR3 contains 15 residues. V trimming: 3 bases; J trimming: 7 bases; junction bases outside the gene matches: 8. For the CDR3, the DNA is TGTGCCAGCAGCTCCCACAGGGGGGCCGGTGAAAAACTGTTTTTT. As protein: CASSSHRGAGEKLFF.